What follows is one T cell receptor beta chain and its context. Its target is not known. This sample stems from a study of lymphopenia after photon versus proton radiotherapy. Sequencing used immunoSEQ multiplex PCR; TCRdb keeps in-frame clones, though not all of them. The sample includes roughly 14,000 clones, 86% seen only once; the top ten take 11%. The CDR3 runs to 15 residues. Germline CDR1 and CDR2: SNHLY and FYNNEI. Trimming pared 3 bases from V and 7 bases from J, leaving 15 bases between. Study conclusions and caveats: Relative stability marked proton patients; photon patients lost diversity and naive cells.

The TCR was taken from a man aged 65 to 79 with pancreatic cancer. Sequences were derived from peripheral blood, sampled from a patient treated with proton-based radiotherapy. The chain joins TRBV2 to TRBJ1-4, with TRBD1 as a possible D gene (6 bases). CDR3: CASSDSRRGSEKLFF. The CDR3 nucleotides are TGTGCCAGCAGTGACTCGCGCAGGGGAAGTGAAAAACTGTTTTTT.